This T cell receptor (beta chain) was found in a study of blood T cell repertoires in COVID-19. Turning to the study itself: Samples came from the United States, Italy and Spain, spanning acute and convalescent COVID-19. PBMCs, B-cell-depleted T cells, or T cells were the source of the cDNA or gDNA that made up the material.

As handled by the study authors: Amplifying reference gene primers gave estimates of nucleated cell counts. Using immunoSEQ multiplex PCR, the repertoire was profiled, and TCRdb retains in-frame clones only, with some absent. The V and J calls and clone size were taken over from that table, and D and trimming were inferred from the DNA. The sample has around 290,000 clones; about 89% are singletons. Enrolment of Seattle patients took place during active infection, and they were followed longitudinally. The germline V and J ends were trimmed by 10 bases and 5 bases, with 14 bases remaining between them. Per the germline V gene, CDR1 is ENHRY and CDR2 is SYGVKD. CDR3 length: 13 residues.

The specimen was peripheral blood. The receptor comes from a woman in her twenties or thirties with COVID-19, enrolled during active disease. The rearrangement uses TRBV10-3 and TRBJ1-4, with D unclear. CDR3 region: CATQLSENEKLFF. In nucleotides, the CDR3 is TGTGCCACCCAGTTGAGCGAAAATGAAAAACTGTTTTTT.